The clone carrying this T cell receptor (beta chain) has more than one count but fewer than ten. Its matching antigen is unknown. The sample originates from a study of identical twins. Study results and limitations: Within monozygotic twins, out-of-frame TCR alpha sharing was underestimated by the models. Twins showed weaker excess sharing in their beta out-of-frame sequences.

TCRdb passed the 5' RACE reads through MiXCR, listing each CDR3 protein once. The sample includes approximately 260,000 distinct CDR3 sequences, around 15% seen only once; the top ten take 7% to 9%. V was clipped by 1 base and J by 5 bases, with 6 bases between them. This CDR3 has 13 residues. Germline assignment: CDR1 SGHRS and CDR2 YFSETQ. Sequencing used memory (CD45RO+) T cells sorted from blood. This TCR came from a young woman in good health. This chain joins TRBV5-1 and TRBJ2-2; D unclear. The CDR3 region is CASSLSETGELFF. In nucleotides, the CDR3 is TGCGCCAGCAGCTTGTCGGAAACCGGGGAGCTGTTTTTT.